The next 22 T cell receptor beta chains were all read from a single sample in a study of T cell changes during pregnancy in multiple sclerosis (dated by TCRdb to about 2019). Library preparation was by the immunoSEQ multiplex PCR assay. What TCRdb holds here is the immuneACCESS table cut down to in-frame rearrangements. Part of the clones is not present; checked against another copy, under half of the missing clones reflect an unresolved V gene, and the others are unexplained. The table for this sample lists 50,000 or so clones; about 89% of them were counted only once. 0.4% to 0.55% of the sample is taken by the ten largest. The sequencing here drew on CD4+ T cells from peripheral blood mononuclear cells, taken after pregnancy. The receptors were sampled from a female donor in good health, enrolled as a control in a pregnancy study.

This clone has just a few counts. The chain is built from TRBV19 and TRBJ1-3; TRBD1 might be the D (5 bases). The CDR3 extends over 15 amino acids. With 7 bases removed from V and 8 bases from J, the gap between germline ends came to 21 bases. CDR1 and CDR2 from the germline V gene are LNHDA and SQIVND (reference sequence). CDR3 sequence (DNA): TGTGCCAGTATCCCTGGGGGGAGTCGGTTAGACACCATATATTTT. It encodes CASIPGGSRLDTIYF.

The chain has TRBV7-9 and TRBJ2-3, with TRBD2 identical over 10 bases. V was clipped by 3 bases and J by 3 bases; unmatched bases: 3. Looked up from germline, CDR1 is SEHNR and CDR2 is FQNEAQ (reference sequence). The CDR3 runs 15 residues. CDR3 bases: TGTGCCAGCAGCTTCCCGGGACTAGCGACAGATACGCAGTATTTT. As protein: CASSFPGLATDTQYF.

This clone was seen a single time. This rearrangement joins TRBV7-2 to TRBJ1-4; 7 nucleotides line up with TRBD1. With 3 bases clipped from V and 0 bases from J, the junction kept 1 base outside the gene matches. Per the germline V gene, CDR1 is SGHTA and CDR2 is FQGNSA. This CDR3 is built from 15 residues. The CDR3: CASSFQGATNEKLFF. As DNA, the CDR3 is TGTGCCAGCAGCTTCCAGGGGGCAACTAATGAAAAACTGTTTTTT.

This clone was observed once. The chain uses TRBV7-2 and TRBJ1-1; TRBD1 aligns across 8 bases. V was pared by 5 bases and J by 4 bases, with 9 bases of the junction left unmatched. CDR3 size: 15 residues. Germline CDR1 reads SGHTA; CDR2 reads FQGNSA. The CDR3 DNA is TGTGCCAGCAGCGTATCAGGGGGCGCGGGCACTGAAGCTTTCTTT. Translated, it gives CASSVSGGAGTEAFF.

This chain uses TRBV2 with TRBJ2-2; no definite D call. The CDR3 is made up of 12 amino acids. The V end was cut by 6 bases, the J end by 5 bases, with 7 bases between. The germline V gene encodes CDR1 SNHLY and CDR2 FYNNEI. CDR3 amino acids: CASSAETGELFF. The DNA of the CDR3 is TGTGCCAGCAGCGCCGAGACCGGGGAGCTGTTTTTT.

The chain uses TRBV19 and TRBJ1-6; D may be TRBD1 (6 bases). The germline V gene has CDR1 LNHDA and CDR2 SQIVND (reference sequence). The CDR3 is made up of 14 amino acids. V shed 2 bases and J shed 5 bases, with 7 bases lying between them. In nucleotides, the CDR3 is TGTGCCAGTAGTATAAGGACAGATAATTCACCCCTCCACTTT. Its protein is CASSIRTDNSPLHF. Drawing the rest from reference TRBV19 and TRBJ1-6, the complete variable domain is DGGITQSPKYLFRKEGQNVTLSCEQNLNHDAMYWYRQDPGQGLRLIYYSQIVNDFQKGDIAEGYSVSREKKESFPLTVTSAQKNPTAFYLCASSIRTDNSPLHFGNGTRLTVT.

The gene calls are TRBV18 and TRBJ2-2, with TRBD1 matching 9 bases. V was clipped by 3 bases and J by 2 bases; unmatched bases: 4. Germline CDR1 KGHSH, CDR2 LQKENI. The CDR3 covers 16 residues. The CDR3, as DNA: TGTGCCAGCTCACCTACGGGACAGGGAAACACCGGGGAGCTGTTTTTT. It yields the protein CASSPTGQGNTGELFF.

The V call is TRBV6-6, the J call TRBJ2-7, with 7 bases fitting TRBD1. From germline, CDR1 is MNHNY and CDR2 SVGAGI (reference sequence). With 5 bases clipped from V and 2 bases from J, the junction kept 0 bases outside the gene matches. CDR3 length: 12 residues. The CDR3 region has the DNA TGTGCCAGCAGTGACAGGGCCTACGAGCAGTACTTC. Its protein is CASSDRAYEQYF.

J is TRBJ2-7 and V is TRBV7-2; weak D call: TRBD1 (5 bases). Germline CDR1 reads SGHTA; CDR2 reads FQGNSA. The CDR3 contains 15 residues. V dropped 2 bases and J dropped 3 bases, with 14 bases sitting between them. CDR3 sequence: CASSLTDRESYEQYF. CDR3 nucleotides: TGTGCCAGCAGCTTAACCGACAGAGAAAGCTACGAGCAGTACTTC. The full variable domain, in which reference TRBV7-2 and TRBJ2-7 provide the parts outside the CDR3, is GAGVSQSPSNKVTEKGKDVELRCDPISGHTALYWYRQSLGQGLEFLIYFQGNSAPDKSGLPSDRFSAERTGGSVSTLTIQRTQQEDSAVYLCASSLTDRESYEQYFGPGTRLTVT.

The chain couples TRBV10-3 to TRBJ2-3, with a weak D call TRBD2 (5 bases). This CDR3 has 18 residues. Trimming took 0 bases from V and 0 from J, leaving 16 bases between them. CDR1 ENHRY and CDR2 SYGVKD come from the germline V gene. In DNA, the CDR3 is TGTGCCATCAGTGAGTCCAATCTACGACTAACGAGCACAGATACGCAGTATTTT. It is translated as CAISESNLRLTSTDTQYF.

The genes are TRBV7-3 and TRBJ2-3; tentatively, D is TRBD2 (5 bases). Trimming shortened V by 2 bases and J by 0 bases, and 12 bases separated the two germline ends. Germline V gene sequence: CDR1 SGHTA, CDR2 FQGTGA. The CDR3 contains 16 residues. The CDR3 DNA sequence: TGTGCCAGCAGCTTACTTGCGGGCCTTAGCACAGATACGCAGTATTTT. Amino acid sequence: CASSLLAGLSTDTQYF.

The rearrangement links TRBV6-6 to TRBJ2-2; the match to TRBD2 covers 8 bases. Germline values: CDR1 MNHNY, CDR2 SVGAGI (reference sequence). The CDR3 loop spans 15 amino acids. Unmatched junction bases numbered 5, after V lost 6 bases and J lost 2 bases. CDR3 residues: CASSFSGENTGELFF. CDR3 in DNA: TGTGCCAGCAGCTTTAGCGGGGAAAACACCGGGGAGCTGTTTTTT.

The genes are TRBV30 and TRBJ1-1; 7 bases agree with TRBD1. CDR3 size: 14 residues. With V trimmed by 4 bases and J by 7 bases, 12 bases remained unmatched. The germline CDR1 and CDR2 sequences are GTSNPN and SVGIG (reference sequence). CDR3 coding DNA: TGTGCCTGGACCGGGACAGCTGAACAGGGTGAAGCTTTCTTT. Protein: CAWTGTAEQGEAFF.

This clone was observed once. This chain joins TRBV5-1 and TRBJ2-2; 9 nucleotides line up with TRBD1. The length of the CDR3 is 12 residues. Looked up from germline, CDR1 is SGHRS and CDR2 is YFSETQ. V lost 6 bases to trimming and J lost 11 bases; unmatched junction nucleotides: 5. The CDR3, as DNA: TGCGCCAGCAATTTGGACAGGGGTGAGCTGTTTTTT. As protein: CASNLDRGELFF.

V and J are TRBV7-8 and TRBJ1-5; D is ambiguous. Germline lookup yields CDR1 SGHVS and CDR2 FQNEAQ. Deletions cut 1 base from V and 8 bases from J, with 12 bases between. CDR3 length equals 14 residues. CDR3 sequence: CASSLEEAWEPQHF. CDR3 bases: TGTGCCAGCAGCTTAGAGGAGGCTTGGGAGCCCCAGCATTTT.

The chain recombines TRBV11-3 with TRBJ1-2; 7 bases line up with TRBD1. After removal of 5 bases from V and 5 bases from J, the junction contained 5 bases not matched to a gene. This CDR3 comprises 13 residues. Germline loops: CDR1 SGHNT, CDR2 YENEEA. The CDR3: CASSRGTVYGYTF. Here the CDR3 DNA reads TGTGCCAGCAGCCGCGGGACAGTTTATGGCTACACCTTC.

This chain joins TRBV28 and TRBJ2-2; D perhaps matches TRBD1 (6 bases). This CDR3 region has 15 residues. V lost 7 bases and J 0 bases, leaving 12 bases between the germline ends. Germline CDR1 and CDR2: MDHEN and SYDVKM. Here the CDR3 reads CASTRGGANTGELFF. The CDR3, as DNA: TGTGCCAGCACCAGGGGCGGAGCGAACACCGGGGAGCTGTTTTTT.

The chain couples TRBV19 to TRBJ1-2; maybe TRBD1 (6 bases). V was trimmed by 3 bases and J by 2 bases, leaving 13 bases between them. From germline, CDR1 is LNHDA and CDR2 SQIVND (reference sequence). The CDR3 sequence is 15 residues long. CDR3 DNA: TGTGCCAGTAGTATCAACAGGGTTCCGAACTATGGCTACACCTTC. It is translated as CASSINRVPNYGYTF.

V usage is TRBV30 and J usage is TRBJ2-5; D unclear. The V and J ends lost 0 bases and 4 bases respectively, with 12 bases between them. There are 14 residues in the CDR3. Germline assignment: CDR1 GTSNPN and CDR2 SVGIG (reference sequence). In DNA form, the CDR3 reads TGTGCCTGGAGTGTACTATCCTCCGGAGAGACCCAGTACTTC. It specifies CAWSVLSSGETQYF. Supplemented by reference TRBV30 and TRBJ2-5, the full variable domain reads SQTIHQWPATLVQPVGSPLSLECTVEGTSNPNLYWYRQAAGRGLQLLFYSVGIGQISSEVPQNLSASRPQDRQFILSSKKLLLSDSGFYLCAWSVLSSGETQYFGPGTRLLVL.

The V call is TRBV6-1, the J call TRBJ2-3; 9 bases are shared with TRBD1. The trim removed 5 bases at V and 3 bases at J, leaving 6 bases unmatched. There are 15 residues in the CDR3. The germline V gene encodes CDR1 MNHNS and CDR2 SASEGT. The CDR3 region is CASSRRTGETDTQYF. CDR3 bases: TGTGCCAGCAGTCGAAGGACAGGGGAGACAGATACGCAGTATTTT.

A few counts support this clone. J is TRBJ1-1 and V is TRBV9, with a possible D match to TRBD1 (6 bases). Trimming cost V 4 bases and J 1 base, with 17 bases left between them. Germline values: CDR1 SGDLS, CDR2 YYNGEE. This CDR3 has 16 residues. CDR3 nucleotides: TGTGCCAGCAGCCCTCGGACAGCCGGAAGGAACACTGAAGCTTTCTTT. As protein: CASSPRTAGRNTEAFF.

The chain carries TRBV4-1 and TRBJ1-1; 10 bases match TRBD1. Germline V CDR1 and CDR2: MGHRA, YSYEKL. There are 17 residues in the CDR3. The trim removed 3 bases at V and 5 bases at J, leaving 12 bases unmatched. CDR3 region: CASSHARGQGRGTEAFF. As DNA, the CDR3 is TGCGCCAGCAGCCACGCGCGGGGACAGGGGAGAGGGACTGAAGCTTTCTTT.